This note documents a single T cell receptor beta chain sequence. These data belong to a study of shared clonotypes between healthy human individuals. About the study: Used for every donor were three CD4 naive, three CD4 memory, two CD8 naive and one CD8 memory plate.

Sequenced by immunoSEQ multiplex PCR; TCRdb stores in-frame clones only, minus some. The sample includes under 200,000 clones, approximately 92% of them seen just once. This clonotype originated in a woman aged 25 to 45 in good health. Sequencing was performed on naive CD4+ T cells sorted from blood. Stated subset: CD45RA+ positively selected.

The CDR3: CASSPRPGISGNTIYF. The CDR3 DNA follows: TGCGCCAGCAGCCCTCGACCGGGTATCTCTGGAAACACCATATATTTT. The genes are TRBV4-1 and TRBJ1-3, with D unclear. The CDR3 runs to 16 residues. Trimming took off 4 bases at V and 0 bases at J, with 13 bases between the two ends. In germline, CDR1 is MGHRA, CDR2 YSYEKL.